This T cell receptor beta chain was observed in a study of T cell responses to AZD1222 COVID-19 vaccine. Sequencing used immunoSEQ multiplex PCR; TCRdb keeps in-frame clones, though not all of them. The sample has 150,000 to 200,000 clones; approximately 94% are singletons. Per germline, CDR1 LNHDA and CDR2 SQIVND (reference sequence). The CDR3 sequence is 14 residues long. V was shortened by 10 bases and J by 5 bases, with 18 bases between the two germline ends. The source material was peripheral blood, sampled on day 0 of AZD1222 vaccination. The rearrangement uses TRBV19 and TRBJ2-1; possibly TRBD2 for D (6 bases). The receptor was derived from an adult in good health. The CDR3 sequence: CATARGTEDNEQFF. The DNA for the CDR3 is TGTGCCACCGCACGGGGGACGGAGGACAATGAGCAGTTCTTC.